This T cell receptor beta chain was found in a study of T cell responses to AZD1222 COVID-19 vaccine. TCRdb's copy holds only in-frame clones and misses some; the assay was immunoSEQ multiplex PCR. The sample has about 180,000 clones; approximately 94% are singletons. Whole-study results and caveats: Baseline serology detected seropositivity in only a handful of AZD1222 recipients.

To note about this clone: What it binds is unknown.

Germline assignment: CDR1 SGHRS and CDR2 YFSETQ. Trimming stripped 0 bases from V and 4 bases from J, with 13 bases between. The CDR3 consists of 15 residues. V and J are TRBV5-1 and TRBJ2-5; D is unclear. The receptor was derived from an adult who received the AZD1222 COVID-19 vaccine. The sequencing here drew on peripheral blood, taken 28 days after the second AZD1222 dose. DNA of the CDR3: TGCGCCAGCAGCTTGGTCCCAGCGACTGCAGAGACCCAGTACTTC. It encodes CASSLVPATAETQYF.